This T cell receptor beta chain was captured in a study of cytomegalovirus exposure and HLA in healthy donors (TCRdb year 2017). Regarding the complete study: According to an earlier analysis of several hundred of the donors, 150 million to 200 million T cells yielded over 90 million unique TCR beta sequences and around 300 Gb of sequence data. Of the roughly 400 genotyped donors, around 81% fell in the genetic ancestry cluster associated with self-reported Caucasian donors. Donor age, sex, ethnicity and CMV serostatus were compiled together with the repertoire data. Among some 400 genotyped donors of the cohort, an average of around 240,000 unique TCR beta nucleotide sequences was sequenced per donor, of which 15% to 20% were non-productive. In the later analysis, no new phenotypic data were used to find candidate immune exposures; instead, reliance was placed on TCR beta sequences and their occurrence across donors. High-throughput TCR immunosequencing, statistical association of individual TCRs with disease status, and machine learning were combined to predict cytomegalovirus infection status. Class I and class II HLA loci were covered by the typing at four-digit resolution. The study used immunosequencing to profile the T cell repertoires of several hundred subjects and linked those repertoires to cytomegalovirus serostatus. Every discovery cohort repertoire had been produced on one sequencing platform. The study was designed to test whether signatures of past pathogen exposure could be identified by cataloging public T cell receptors. An earlier analysis of several hundred of the donors applied high-throughput TCR beta sequencing to assess whether each TCR beta V gene segment acted as functional or pseudogenic. A later analysis re-examined previously published TCR beta repertoires from roughly 650 donors and added high-resolution HLA genotyping to investigate patterns of TCR occurrence. Along with the approximately 650-subject first cohort, a separate validation cohort of roughly 110 different subjects was used. An early release that covered some 640 HLA-typed donors contained approximately 300 gigabases of sequencing data and 65 million to 100 million unique TCR sequences. Typing coverage varied by locus: about 629-640 donors for A, B, C, DRB1 and DQB1; more than 500 for DQA1; over 600 for DPA1; about 450 for DPB1. In a later genetic analysis, genome-wide SNP genotypes for about 55% of the roughly 700 donors were used, and that subset was treated as a discovery cohort. Several DR-DQ haplotypes were treated as single units for association and clustering because of strong linkage in the cohort. The research as a whole found: In this cohort, only TCR beta chains were sequenced, and detectable features were limited by the absence of alpha or paired-chain data. A later analysis found that TCR association rates varied across HLA loci, with DRB1 alleles showing the most associated TCRs and HLA-C alleles the fewest. For the cohort, immune exposure information was limited to CMV serostatus. In a later analysis, most CMV-associated TCR beta chains were found to appear HLA-restricted, with HLA associations seemingly driven largely by CMV exposure. Some IMGT-functional V segments, including TRBV6-2 and TRBV6-3, could not be distinguished by the 87-base-pair reads and were therefore excluded. According to a later genetic analysis, donors in an Asian-associated ancestry cluster had fewer N-insertions in productive TCRs than the approximately 670-donor mean. A cluster of highly shared sequence variants was judged likely to represent a technical artifact of the sequencing pipeline. Because HLA typing was unavailable for some donors at each locus, only the typed subset was used in association tests. A later analysis associated 16,951 TCR beta sequences with specific HLA alleles at a false discovery rate of 0.05. Assigning TCR associations to individual alleles was difficult when HLA alleles, especially DR and DQ, strongly co-occurred. A later genetic analysis associated a missense DCLRE1C variant with V-gene and J-gene trimming of TCR beta chains, and an independent cohort replicated the association. Linkage disequilibrium might explain the correlated functional status among segregating V segments, but an unknown experimental factor could not be ruled out. A further reported finding was that TCR beta sequences accurately predicted the HLA-A and HLA-B alleles for most subjects in the first cohort. Several of the top co-occurrence clusters appeared to be linked to parvovirus B19, influenza, CMV and Epstein-Barr virus, according to a later analysis. In a later analysis, HLA-associated TCR beta chains were found to be more clonally expanded and to have lower generation probabilities than equally common non-associated chains. Sequencing depth was assumed to be roughly uniform across donors in the presence/absence analyses, though that assumption may not hold. In both the original and validation cohorts, the classifier was reported to diagnose cytomegalovirus status with high specificity and sensitivity. According to the authors, the approach could potentially be generalized to other disease states and immunological phenotypes. The study listed approximately 160 TCR beta chains as associated with cytomegalovirus. In vitro tests confirmed that a few of the cytomegalovirus-associated TCR beta chains recognize cytomegalovirus antigens. In an earlier analysis of around 600 of the donors, most TCR beta V segments appeared in productive rearrangements about 87% or about 30% of the time, broadly matching IMGT annotations. The earlier analysis of around 600 of the donors excluded roughly 17 rarely observed V segments, including chromosome 9 orphons, because counts were too low. Across donors, most TCR sequences were observed very rarely, whereas some public TCRs were present in many individuals.

The receptor library was made with the immunoSEQ multiplex PCR assay. For the multiplex PCR, a mixture combining 60 forward primers for TCR Vbeta segments and 13 reverse primers for TCR Jbeta segments was used. A multiplex PCR assay on genomic DNA amplified the CDR3 region of rearranged TCR beta genes. The amplified TCR beta libraries were sequenced on the Illumina HiSeq System as 87-base-pair reads. The published analysis was carried out like this. A later analysis tallied about 77 million unique TCR beta chains across the 640 or so repertoires, and about 10 million of those chains were shared by two or more donors. A nearest-neighbor algorithm error-corrected the raw reads and collapsed the reads into unique sequences, merging closely related sequences to remove PCR and sequencing errors. Alignment of CDR3 sequences to IMGT reference sequences was used to assign V, D and J gene segments. For a sequence to be retained, a match of at least six nucleotides was required to both a V gene segment and a J gene segment. Rearrangements were classified as productive when the CDR3 lacked stop codons and remained in frame with V and J, and all other rearrangements were classified as non-productive. CDR3 was defined according to IMGT convention as the region running from the second conserved V-encoded cysteine to the conserved J-encoded phenylalanine. In an earlier analysis of roughly 580 of the donors, sequences lacking an unambiguous match to a single V gene segment were excluded. In an earlier analysis of almost 600 of the donors, a V segment was called functional when productive rearrangements were above 56.7%, and segregating when the standard deviation between donors exceeded 5%. A statistical classification framework was built to diagnose cytomegalovirus status from the catalog of TCR beta chain sequences. In a later analysis, V and J genes were assigned by comparing TCR nucleotide sequences against IMGT/GENE-DB human TR gene sequences. Using the TCRdist pipeline, a later analysis assigned CDR3 sequences along with most-parsimonious VDJ recombination scenarios. In a later analysis, each TCR beta chain was defined by its CDR3 amino acid sequence together with its V-gene family, and reads without a unique V-gene family were excluded. In a later analysis, 500 to 700 highly shared, low-generation-probability nucleotide sequences were removed to address suspected cross-contamination and a sequencing artifact. A later analysis calculated a clonal expansion index for each public chain from normalized within-repertoire ranks of inferred template counts. Generation probabilities in a later analysis came from a VDJ recombination model fitted to out-of-frame rearrangements, and those results were checked against IGoR. Hypergeometric tests were used in a later analysis to score TCR-TCR, TCR-HLA and TCR-CMV co-occurrence, with a repertoire-size bias correction applied to the TCR pairs. A later analysis estimated false discovery rates by permuting HLA or CMV assignments 20 times. A later analysis grouped co-occurring TCRs with DBSCAN, adding TCRdist sequence similarity when clustering within HLA-allele-positive subsets. Co-occurrence clustering excluded repertoires with fewer than 30,000 or more than 120,000 public chains, plus five with anomalous nucleotide sharing. The table was pulled from immuneACCESS by TCRdb, which kept in-frame rearrangements only. Such tables lose some clones; where checked, under half of the loss comes from unresolved V genes, and the rest has no known cause. That table gives V, J and clone size, and the DNA gave D and trimming. Counted in this sample were 100,000 to 150,000 clones; 75% to 85% of them appeared once. Jointly, the top ten make up approximately 1.8% of the sample.

Comments on this clone: It lacks a known antigen. No per-base quality is available; no much larger clone lies one base away.

V and J are truncated by 3 bases and 3 bases respectively, leaving an intervening sequence of 10 bases. Its CDR3 holds 14 amino acids, cysteine through phenylalanine. Just the 42-base CDR3 DNA is kept, in frame starting at base 1. The germline V gene encodes CDR1 KGHSH and CDR2 LQKENI. The cohort comprised 710 or so healthy bone marrow donors. At the time of sampling, every cohort member was nominally healthy, though immune exposures that went unrecorded were likely present. The donor tested CMV seropositive, placing the donor among the 250 to 300 seropositive members of the cohort. Each donor provided a peripheral blood sample, and peripheral blood mononuclear cells were used for TCR beta sequencing. Genomic DNA was extracted from the blood cell samples with the Qiagen DNeasy Blood Extraction Kit.

This TCR derives from a female donor in good health and CMV-seropositive. This receptor chain uses TRBV18 and TRBJ2-3; the D gene cannot be named for sure. The sample was PBMCs. The CDR3 corresponds to CASSPQLGTDTQYF. The nucleotides read TGTGCCAGCTCACCGCAGCTAGGAACAGATACGCAGTATTTT.